Each of the 3 T cell receptor beta chains below was sequenced from the same sample in a study of blood T cell repertoires in COVID-19 (dated by TCRdb to the early 2020s). The library was built by means of the immunoSEQ multiplex PCR assay. This is the immuneACCESS table as TCRdb keeps it, with only in-frame sequences that have V and J called. A part of the clones is gone; compared with another copy, unresolved V genes explain less than half, and the rest is unexplained. This sample gives roughly 380,000 clones in total; 89% of them show up just once. The top ten constitute 1.5% to 1.8% of the sample. Input material: peripheral blood. Receptor source: a woman aged 40-49 years with COVID-19, enrolled during active disease.

V and J are TRBV3-1 (or the pseudogene TRBV3-2) and TRBJ2-3, with D tentatively TRBD1 (5 bases). Per the germline V gene, CDR1 is LGHDT and CDR2 is YNNKEL (reference sequence). The CDR3 loop spans 13 amino acids. Trimming left V 2 bases short and J 10 bases short, with 13 bases between. CDR3 sequence reads: CASSQSSQGAQYF. CDR3 sequence (DNA): TGTGCCAGCAGCCAAAGCTCTCAAGGGGCGCAGTATTTT.

V and J are TRBV13 and TRBJ1-6; 10 bases match TRBD1. This CDR3 has 15 residues. V shed 5 bases, J shed 8 bases, and the junction held 6 bases outside the gene matches. The germline V gene has CDR1 PRHDT and CDR2 FYEKMQ (reference sequence). The CDR3 DNA sequence: TGTGCCAGCAGCAATGGACAGGGGGAACATTCACCCCTCCACTTT. Amino acids: CASSNGQGEHSPLHF.

V is TRBV3-1 (or the pseudogene TRBV3-2) and J is TRBJ2-1; 8 nucleotides match TRBD1. J gave up 10 bases and V 0 bases, and 8 bases lay outside the gene matches. In germline, CDR1 is LGHDT, CDR2 YNNKEL (reference sequence). The CDR3 has 15 amino acids. Written as DNA, the CDR3 is TGTGCCAGCAGCCAAGACCGCCTCCGGGACAGGGAGCAGTTCTTC. This gives the protein CASSQDRLRDREQFF.